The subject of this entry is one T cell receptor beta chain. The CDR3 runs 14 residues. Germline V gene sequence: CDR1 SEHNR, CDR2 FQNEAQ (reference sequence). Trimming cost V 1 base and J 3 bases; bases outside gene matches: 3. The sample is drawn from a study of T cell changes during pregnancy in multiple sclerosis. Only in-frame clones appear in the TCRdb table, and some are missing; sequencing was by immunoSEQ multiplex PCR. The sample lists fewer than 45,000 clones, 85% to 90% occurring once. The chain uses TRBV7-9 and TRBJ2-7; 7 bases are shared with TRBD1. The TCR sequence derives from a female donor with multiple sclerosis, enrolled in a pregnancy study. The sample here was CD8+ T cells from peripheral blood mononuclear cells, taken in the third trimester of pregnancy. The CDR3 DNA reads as TGTGCCAGCAGCTTAGGGGACAGACACTACGAGCAGTACTTC. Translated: CASSLGDRHYEQYF.